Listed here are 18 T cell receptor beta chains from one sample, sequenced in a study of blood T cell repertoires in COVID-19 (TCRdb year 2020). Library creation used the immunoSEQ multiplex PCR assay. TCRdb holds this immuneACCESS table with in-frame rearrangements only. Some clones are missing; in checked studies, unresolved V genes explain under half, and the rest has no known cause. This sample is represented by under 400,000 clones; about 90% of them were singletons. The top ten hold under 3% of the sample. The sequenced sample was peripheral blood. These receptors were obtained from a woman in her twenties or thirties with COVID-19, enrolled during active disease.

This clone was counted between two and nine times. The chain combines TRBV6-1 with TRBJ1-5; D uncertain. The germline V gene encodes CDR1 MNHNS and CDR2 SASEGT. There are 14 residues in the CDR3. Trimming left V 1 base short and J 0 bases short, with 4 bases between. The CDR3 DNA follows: TGTGCCAGCAGTGAAGTAGCTAGCAATCAGCCCCAGCATTTT. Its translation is CASSEVASNQPQHF.

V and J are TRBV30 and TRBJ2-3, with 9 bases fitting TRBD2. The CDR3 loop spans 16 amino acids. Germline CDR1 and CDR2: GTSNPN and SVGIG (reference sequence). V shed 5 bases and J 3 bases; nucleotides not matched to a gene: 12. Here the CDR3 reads CAWDRGKREVTDTQYF. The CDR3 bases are TGTGCCTGGGACCGGGGGAAGCGGGAGGTAACAGATACGCAGTATTTT.

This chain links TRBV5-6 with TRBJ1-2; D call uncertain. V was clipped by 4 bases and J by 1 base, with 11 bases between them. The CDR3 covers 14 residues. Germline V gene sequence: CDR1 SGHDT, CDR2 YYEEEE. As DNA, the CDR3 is TGTGCCAGCAGCCGGGAGCGCAGTAACTATGGCTACACCTTC. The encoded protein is CASSRERSNYGYTF.

This CDR3 is CASSPHTGGGSTNSPLHF. CDR3 nucleotide sequence: TGTGCCAGCAGTCCTCATACAGGGGGCGGTAGTACTAATTCACCCCTCCACTTT. This rearrangement joins TRBV28 to TRBJ1-6; 9 positions match TRBD1. J lost 6 bases, V lost 5 bases, and 14 bases had no gene match. The CDR3 runs to 18 residues. Looked up from germline, CDR1 is MDHEN and CDR2 is SYDVKM. The full variable domain, in which reference TRBV28 and TRBJ1-6 provide the parts outside the CDR3, is DVKVTQSSRYLVKRTGEKVFLECVQDMDHENMFWYRQDPGLGLRLIYFSYDVKMKEKGDIPEGYSVSREKKERFSLILESASTNQTSMYLCASSPHTGGGSTNSPLHFGNGTRLTVT.

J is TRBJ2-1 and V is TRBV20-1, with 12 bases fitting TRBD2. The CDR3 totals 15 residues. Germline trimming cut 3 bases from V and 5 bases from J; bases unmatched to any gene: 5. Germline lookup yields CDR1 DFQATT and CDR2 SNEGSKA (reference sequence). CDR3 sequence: CSASGLAGGHNEQFF. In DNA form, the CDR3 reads TGCAGTGCTAGTGGTCTAGCGGGAGGGCACAATGAGCAGTTCTTC.

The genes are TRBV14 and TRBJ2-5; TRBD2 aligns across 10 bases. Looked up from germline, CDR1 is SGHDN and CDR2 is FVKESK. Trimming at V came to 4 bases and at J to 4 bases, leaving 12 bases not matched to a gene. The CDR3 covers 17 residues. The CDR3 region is CASSPDIRASGRETQYF. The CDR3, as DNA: TGTGCCAGCAGCCCCGATATTAGGGCTAGCGGGAGAGAGACCCAGTACTTC.

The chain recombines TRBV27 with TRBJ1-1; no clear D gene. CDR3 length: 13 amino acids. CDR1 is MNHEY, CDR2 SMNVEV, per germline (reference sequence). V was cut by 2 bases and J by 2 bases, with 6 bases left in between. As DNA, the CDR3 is TGTGCCAGCAGTTTAGGAGGTAACACTGAAGCTTTCTTT. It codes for CASSLGGNTEAFF.

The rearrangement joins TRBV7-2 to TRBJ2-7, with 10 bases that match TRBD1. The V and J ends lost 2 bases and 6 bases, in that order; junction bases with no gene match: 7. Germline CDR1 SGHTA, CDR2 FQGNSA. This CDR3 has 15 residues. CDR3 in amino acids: CASSLRSGTGVEQYF. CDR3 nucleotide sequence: TGTGCCAGCAGCTTACGTTCAGGGACAGGGGTCGAGCAGTACTTC. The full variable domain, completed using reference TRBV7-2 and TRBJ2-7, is GAGVSQSPSNKVTEKGKDVELRCDPISGHTALYWYRQSLGQGLEFLIYFQGNSAPDKSGLPSDRFSAERTGGSVSTLTIQRTQQEDSAVYLCASSLRSGTGVEQYFGPGTRLTVT.

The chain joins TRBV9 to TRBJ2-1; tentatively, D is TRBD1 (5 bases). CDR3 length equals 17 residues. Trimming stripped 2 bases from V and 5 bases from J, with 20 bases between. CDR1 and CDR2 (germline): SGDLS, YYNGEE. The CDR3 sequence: CASSVGTGRFKHNEQFF. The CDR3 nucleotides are TGTGCCAGCAGCGTGGGCACAGGCCGGTTTAAGCACAATGAGCAGTTCTTC.

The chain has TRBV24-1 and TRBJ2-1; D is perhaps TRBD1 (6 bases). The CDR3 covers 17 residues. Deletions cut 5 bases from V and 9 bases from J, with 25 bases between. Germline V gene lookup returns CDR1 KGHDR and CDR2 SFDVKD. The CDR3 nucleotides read TGTGCCACCAGTGGTTCCTTTTTACCACAGGGCCCCCGTGAGCAGTTCTTC. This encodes CATSGSFLPQGPREQFF.

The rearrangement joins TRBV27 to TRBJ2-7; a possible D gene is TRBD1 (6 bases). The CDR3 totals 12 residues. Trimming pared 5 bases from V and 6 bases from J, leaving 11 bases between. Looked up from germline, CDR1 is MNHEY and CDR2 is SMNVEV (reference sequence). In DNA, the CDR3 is TGTGCCAGCAGTGATCCAGGGGCCGAGCAGTACTTC. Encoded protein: CASSDPGAEQYF.

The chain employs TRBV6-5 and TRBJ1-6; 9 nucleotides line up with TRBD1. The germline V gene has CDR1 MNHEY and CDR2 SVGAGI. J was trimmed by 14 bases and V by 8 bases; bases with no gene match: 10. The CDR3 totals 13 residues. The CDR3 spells CASRDRDHVSLHF. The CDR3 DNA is TGTGCCAGCCGGGACAGGGACCATGTTTCCCTCCACTTT.

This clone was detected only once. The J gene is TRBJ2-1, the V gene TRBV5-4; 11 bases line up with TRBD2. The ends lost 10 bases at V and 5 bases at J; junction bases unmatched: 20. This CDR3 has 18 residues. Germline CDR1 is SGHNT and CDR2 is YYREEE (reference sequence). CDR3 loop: CAPLWVSGRGRPHNEQFF. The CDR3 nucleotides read TGTGCCCCCCTATGGGTTAGCGGGAGGGGGAGGCCTCACAATGAGCAGTTCTTC.

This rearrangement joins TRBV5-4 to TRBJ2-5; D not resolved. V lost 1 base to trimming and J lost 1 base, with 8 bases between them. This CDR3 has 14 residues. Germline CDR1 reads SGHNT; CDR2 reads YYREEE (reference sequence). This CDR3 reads CASSLRGLQETQYF. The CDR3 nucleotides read TGTGCCAGCAGCTTGCGCGGCCTCCAAGAGACCCAGTACTTC.

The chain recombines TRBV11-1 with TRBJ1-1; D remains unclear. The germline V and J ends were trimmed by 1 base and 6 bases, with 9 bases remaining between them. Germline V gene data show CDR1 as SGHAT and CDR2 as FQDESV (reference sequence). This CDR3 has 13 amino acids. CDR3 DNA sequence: TGTGCCAGCAGCTTAGGGGCAGGTCCTGAAGCTTTCTTT. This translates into CASSLGAGPEAFF.

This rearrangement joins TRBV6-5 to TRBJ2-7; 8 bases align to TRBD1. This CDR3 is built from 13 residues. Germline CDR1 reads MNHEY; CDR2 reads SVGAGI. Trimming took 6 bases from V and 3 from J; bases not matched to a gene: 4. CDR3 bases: TGTGCCAGCAGAAAGACAGGGGTCTACGAGCAGTACTTC. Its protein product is CASRKTGVYEQYF.

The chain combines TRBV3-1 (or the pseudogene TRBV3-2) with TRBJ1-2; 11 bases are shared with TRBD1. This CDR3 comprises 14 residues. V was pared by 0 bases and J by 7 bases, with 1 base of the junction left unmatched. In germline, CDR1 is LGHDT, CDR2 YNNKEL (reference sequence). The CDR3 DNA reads TGTGCCAGCAGCCAAGAAGGGACAGGGGGTGGCTACACCTTC. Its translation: CASSQEGTGGGYTF.

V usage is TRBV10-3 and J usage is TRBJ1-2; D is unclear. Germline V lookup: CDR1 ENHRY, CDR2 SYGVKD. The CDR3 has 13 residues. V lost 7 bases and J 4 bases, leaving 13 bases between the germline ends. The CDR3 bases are TGTGCCATCAACTCGGAGAGCTCCTATGGCTACACCTTC. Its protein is CAINSESSYGYTF.